Below, 7 T cell receptor beta chains from the same sample are listed, as sequenced in a study of cytomegalovirus exposure and HLA in healthy donors. Primers included in the PCR were 60 Vbeta and 13 Jbeta primers. Sequencing was performed with immunoSEQ multiplex PCR; in TCRdb, only in-frame clones are kept and a portion is missing. This sample contains about 88,000 clones. Material for sequencing was PBMCs. All receptors derive from a girl between 10 and 17 years old in good health and CMV-seropositive.

The CDR3 DNA is TGTGCTCGGGCAGCGGGGCCGGGAGAGACCCAGTACTTC. This sequence encodes CARAAGPGETQYF. This chain uses TRBV7-8 with TRBJ2-5, with 7 bases matching TRBD2. Germline CDR1 is SGHVS and CDR2 is FQNEAQ. This CDR3 spans 13 amino acids.

The rearrangement links TRBV9 to TRBJ1-3, with unresolved D. Germline CDR1 and CDR2: SGDLS and YYNGEE. Trimming took 0 bases from V and 1 from J, leaving 8 bases between them. The CDR3 has 15 residues. CDR3 in amino acids: CASSVVEGSGNTIYF. The DNA for the CDR3 is TGTGCCAGCAGCGTAGTTGAGGGATCTGGAAACACCATATATTTT. Filled out from reference TRBV9 and TRBJ1-3, the complete variable domain reads DSGVTQTPKHLITATGQRVTLRCSPRSGDLSVYWYQQSLDQGLQFLIQYYNGEERAKGNILERFSAQQFPDLHSELNLSSLELGDSALYFCASSVVEGSGNTIYFGEGSWLTVV.

The rearrangement links TRBV9 to TRBJ2-1, with 8 nucleotides matching TRBD2. V shed 2 bases, J shed 6 bases, and the junction held 4 bases outside the gene matches. Germline values: CDR1 SGDLS, CDR2 YYNGEE. The CDR3 length is 14 residues. In DNA, the CDR3 is TGTGCCAGCAGCGTTCGGACTAGCCCCAATGAGCAGTTCTTC. It translates to CASSVRTSPNEQFF. Supplemented by reference TRBV9 and TRBJ2-1, the full variable domain reads DSGVTQTPKHLITATGQRVTLRCSPRSGDLSVYWYQQSLDQGLQFLIQYYNGEERAKGNILERFSAQQFPDLHSELNLSSLELGDSALYFCASSVRTSPNEQFFGPGTRLTVL.

The chain combines TRBV11-2 with TRBJ2-1, with 9 bases lining up with TRBD2. The CDR3 loop spans 14 amino acids. V was pared by 5 bases and J by 7 bases, with 6 bases of the junction left unmatched. Germline V gene data show CDR1 as SGHAT and CDR2 as FQNNGV. This chain's CDR3 is CASSPSGVENEQFF. The CDR3 nucleotides read TGTGCCAGCAGCCCTAGCGGGGTGGAGAATGAGCAGTTCTTC.

Comment on this clone: The junction departs from the called germline gene at one end, perhaps through a read error. The chain carries TRBV28 and TRBJ2-7; a possible D gene is TRBD1 (6 bases). Germline loops: CDR1 MDHEN, CDR2 SYDVKM. CDR3 size: 14 residues. Written as DNA, the CDR3 is TGTGCCAGCAGTTTACAGGGGCACGATTACGAGCAGTCCTTC. Protein product: CASSLQGHDYEQSF.

CDR3 coding DNA: TGTGCCAGAAGCTTTAGCGGGGGGGCAGATACGCAGTATTTT. Its protein is CARSFSGGADTQYF. This chain links TRBV5-3 with TRBJ2-3; TRBD2 agrees at 11 bases. TRBV5-3 is annotated as an ORF whose role is uncertain. The CDR3 runs to 14 residues. The trim removed 2 bases at V and 4 bases at J, leaving 0 bases unmatched.

The chain uses TRBV13 and TRBJ1-1, with D possibly being TRBD1 (6 bases). CDR1 PRHDT and CDR2 FYEKMQ come from the germline V gene (reference sequence). This CDR3 contains 15 residues. Trimming took off 1 base at V and 5 bases at J, with 14 bases between the two ends. The CDR3 region is CASSLVPGVGTEAFF. DNA for the CDR3: TGTGCCAGCAGCTTAGTGCCAGGGGTGGGGACTGAAGCTTTCTTT.